These T cell receptor beta chains were read from a single sample in a study of cytomegalovirus exposure and HLA in healthy donors. Profiled with immunoSEQ multiplex PCR; TCRdb holds only in-frame clones, not every one. The table records approximately 190,000 clones, 75% to 80% of them present only once. The specimen was PBMCs. The receptors were sampled from a woman in her 30s in good health and CMV-seropositive. CDR3s include the opening cysteine and the closing phenylalanine or tryptophan. Each record gives: V gene, clone size, D gene, J gene, CDR3 DNA, CDR3 protein. The D gene is left open where the match is weak. The size entry is marked missing in some rows and otherwise reads once, few, many or a size class.

V gene: TRBV19; clone size: once; D gene: .; J gene: TRBJ2-2; CDR3 DNA: TGTGCCAGTAGTATTCAGGGGCCCACCGGGGAGCTGTTTTTT; CDR3 protein: CASSIQGPTGELFF
V gene: TRBV4-3; clone size: .; D gene: TRBD2; J gene: TRBJ2-4; CDR3 DNA: TGCGCCAGCAGCCAAGTGTTCCAGCGGGAGGCCCCCCAACGAGCCAAAAACATTCAGTACTTC; CDR3 protein: CASSQVFQREAPQRAKNIQYF
V gene: TRBV6-1; clone size: .; D gene: TRBD2; J gene: TRBJ2-3; CDR3 DNA: TGTGCCAGCGGGGAAATAGCGGGGCTCCGGGATACGCAGTATTTT; CDR3 protein: CASGEIAGLRDTQYF
V gene: TRBV18; clone size: .; D gene: TRBD1; J gene: TRBJ2-7; CDR3 DNA: TGTGCCAGCTCACCCAGTGGGACAGGGGGCATTTTGTACGAGCAGTACTTC; CDR3 protein: CASSPSGTGGILYEQYF
V gene: TRBV19; clone size: .; D gene: TRBD1; J gene: TRBJ1-2; CDR3 DNA: TGTGCCAGTAGGACTGACAGGGGCTATGGCTACACCTTC; CDR3 protein: CASRTDRGYGYTF
V gene: TRBV5-1; clone size: .; D gene: TRBD1; J gene: TRBJ1-1; CDR3 DNA: TGCGCCAGCAGCCTACGTCCCGGGACAGTAAACACTGAAGCTTTCTTT; CDR3 protein: CASSLRPGTVNTEAFF
V gene: TRBV19; clone size: .; D gene: .; J gene: TRBJ2-3; CDR3 DNA: TGTGCCAGTAGTAAAGTGGGAGCCCTTAGCACAGATACGCAGTATTTT; CDR3 protein: CASSKVGALSTDTQYF
V gene: TRBV7-3; clone size: once; D gene: .; J gene: TRBJ2-5; CDR3 DNA: TGTGCCAGCAGCTTAGACCCGACTCCGCGAAAGGACCAGTACTTC; CDR3 protein: CASSLDPTPRKDQYF
V gene: TRBV28; clone size: .; D gene: .; J gene: TRBJ2-7; CDR3 DNA: TGTGCCAGCAGTACCCCGGGGATCGTCTACGAGCAGTACTTC; CDR3 protein: CASSTPGIVYEQYF
V gene: TRBV11-2; clone size: .; D gene: TRBD1; J gene: TRBJ1-2; CDR3 DNA: TGTGCCAGCAGCTTCTACAGGGGGGATGGCTACACCTTC; CDR3 protein: CASSFYRGDGYTF
V gene: TRBV9; clone size: .; D gene: TRBD2; J gene: TRBJ2-3; CDR3 DNA: TGTGCCAGCAGCGTAGGGCGGGGGGTAGCAGATACGCAGTATTTT; CDR3 protein: CASSVGRGVADTQYF
V gene: TRBV7-9; clone size: .; D gene: TRBD1; J gene: TRBJ1-3; CDR3 DNA: TGTGCCAGCAGCACGACAGGGGCGGGAAACACCATATATTTT; CDR3 protein: CASSTTGAGNTIYF
V gene: TRBV2; clone size: .; D gene: .; J gene: TRBJ1-6; CDR3 DNA: TGTGCCAGCACACAGGGACGATATAATTCACCCCTCCACTTT; CDR3 protein: CASTQGRYNSPLHF
V gene: TRBV2; clone size: .; D gene: .; J gene: TRBJ2-1; CDR3 DNA: TGTGCCAGCAGTGAATCGAGGTATGAGCAGTTCTTC; CDR3 protein: CASSESRYEQFF
V gene: TRBV29-1; clone size: .; D gene: TRBD2; J gene: TRBJ2-3; CDR3 DNA: TGCAGCGTTGAAGGGACTAGCGGACGAGGCACAGATACGCAGTATTTT; CDR3 protein: CSVEGTSGRGTDTQYF
V gene: TRBV19; clone size: .; D gene: .; J gene: TRBJ2-7; CDR3 DNA: TGTGCCACTGCTGACAGCTCCTACGAGCAGTACTTC; CDR3 protein: CATADSSYEQYF
V gene: TRBV2; clone size: .; D gene: TRBD2; J gene: TRBJ2-5; CDR3 DNA: TGTGCCAGCTCGGGGACTAGCGGGGGAGGTGGGACCCAGTACTTC; CDR3 protein: CASSGTSGGGGTQYF
V gene: TRBV7-9; clone size: .; D gene: TRBD2; J gene: TRBJ2-3; CDR3 DNA: TGTGCCAGCAGCTTCCAGCGGGGAGGCCTCACAGATACGCAGTATTTT; CDR3 protein: CASSFQRGGLTDTQYF
V gene: TRBV18; clone size: .; D gene: TRBD2; J gene: TRBJ2-1; CDR3 DNA: TGTGCCAGCTCACAGGCTAGCGGGAATGAGCAGTTCTTC; CDR3 protein: CASSQASGNEQFF
V gene: TRBV7-2; clone size: .; D gene: .; J gene: TRBJ2-7; CDR3 DNA: TGTGCCAGCAGCTTAGTTGGGGCGACTGCCCCCTACGAGCAGTACTTC; CDR3 protein: CASSLVGATAPYEQYF
V gene: TRBV28; clone size: few; D gene: .; J gene: TRBJ2-3; CDR3 DNA: TGTGCCAGCAGCCCCAGGTCAGATACGCAGTATTTT; CDR3 protein: CASSPRSDTQYF
V gene: TRBV5-1; clone size: .; D gene: TRBD1; J gene: TRBJ2-7; CDR3 DNA: TGCGCCAGCAGCCAAGGACAGGCGGTCTACGAGCAGTACTTC; CDR3 protein: CASSQGQAVYEQYF
V gene: TRBV30; clone size: .; D gene: TRBD1; J gene: TRBJ1-5; CDR3 DNA: TGTGCCTGGAGCGAATTGACAGGGAATCAGCCCCAGCATTTT; CDR3 protein: CAWSELTGNQPQHF
V gene: TRBV25-1; clone size: .; D gene: .; J gene: TRBJ1-6; CDR3 DNA: TGTGCCAGCAGTGAAAGTAGTTCACCCCTCCACTTT; CDR3 protein: CASSESSSPLHF
V gene: TRBV5-4; clone size: .; D gene: TRBD2; J gene: TRBJ2-1; CDR3 DNA: TGTGCCAGCAGCCCCGGGACGGGGGGAACCAACAATGAGCAGTTCTTC; CDR3 protein: CASSPGTGGTNNEQFF
V gene: TRBV7-9; clone size: .; D gene: TRBD1; J gene: TRBJ1-2; CDR3 DNA: TGTGCCAGCAGCCGAGGGACAGGGGGCTTACCTCCTTATGGCTACACCTTC; CDR3 protein: CASSRGTGGLPPYGYTF
V gene: TRBV7-2; clone size: .; D gene: .; J gene: TRBJ1-1; CDR3 DNA: TGTGCCAGCAGACCCCGGACAGCCACGAACACTGAAGCTTTCTTT; CDR3 protein: CASRPRTATNTEAFF
V gene: TRBV6-1; clone size: .; D gene: .; J gene: TRBJ2-5; CDR3 DNA: TGTGCCAGCAGGAATGTCGGGGGATCAGGGACCCAGTACTTC; CDR3 protein: CASRNVGGSGTQYF
V gene: TRBV18; clone size: .; D gene: TRBD1; J gene: TRBJ1-5; CDR3 DNA: TGTGCCAGCTCACTCGACAGGGGCAATCAGCCCCAGCATTTT; CDR3 protein: CASSLDRGNQPQHF
V gene: TRBV5-4; clone size: .; D gene: TRBD1; J gene: TRBJ2-1; CDR3 DNA: TGTGCCAGCAGCGGAGTGGGACAGGTGGAGAATGAGCAGTTCTTC; CDR3 protein: CASSGVGQVENEQFF
V gene: TRBV23-1; clone size: .; D gene: .; J gene: TRBJ2-3; CDR3 DNA: TGCGCCAGCAGTCCACATTACAGGGATACCACAATAAATACGCAGTATTTT; CDR3 protein: CASSPHYRDTTINTQYF
V gene: TRBV19; clone size: .; D gene: .; J gene: TRBJ2-3; CDR3 DNA: TGTGCCAGTAGTATAACAGGAGATACGCAGTATTTT; CDR3 protein: CASSITGDTQYF
V gene: TRBV7-2; clone size: .; D gene: TRBD2; J gene: TRBJ2-1; CDR3 DNA: TGTGCCAGCAGCCCACCGGGACTAGCGGGGGGGCAGGAGCAGTTCTTC; CDR3 protein: CASSPPGLAGGQEQFF
V gene: TRBV2; clone size: .; D gene: .; J gene: TRBJ1-1; CDR3 DNA: TGTGCCAGCAGACTGGAGGGGAACACTGAAGCTTTCTTT; CDR3 protein: CASRLEGNTEAFF
V gene: TRBV28; clone size: .; D gene: TRBD1; J gene: TRBJ1-5; CDR3 DNA: TGTGCCAGCACCCCTGGGACAGTTTATAGCAATCAGCCCCAGCATTTT; CDR3 protein: CASTPGTVYSNQPQHF
V gene: TRBV4-1; clone size: .; D gene: TRBD1; J gene: TRBJ2-2; CDR3 DNA: TGCGCCAGCAGCCTACAGGGGGCGCGGGCCGGGGAGCTGTTTTTT; CDR3 protein: CASSLQGARAGELFF
V gene: TRBV5-5; clone size: .; D gene: TRBD1; J gene: TRBJ1-2; CDR3 DNA: TGTGCCAGCAGCACCGACAGGGCTTACTATGGCTACACCTTC; CDR3 protein: CASSTDRAYYGYTF
V gene: TRBV18; clone size: .; D gene: .; J gene: TRBJ2-1; CDR3 DNA: TGTGCCAGCTCGTCAGGACTTACGGCCTACAATGAGCAGTTCTTC; CDR3 protein: CASSSGLTAYNEQFF
V gene: TRBV2; clone size: .; D gene: .; J gene: TRBJ1-5; CDR3 DNA: TGTGCCAGCAGTGACAGGGATCCGAGCAATCAGCCCCAGCATTTT; CDR3 protein: CASSDRDPSNQPQHF
V gene: TRBV11-2; clone size: few; D gene: .; J gene: TRBJ1-1; CDR3 DNA: TGTGCCAGCAGCTTAGTTATAGGGGCGACTGAAGCTTTCTTT; CDR3 protein: CASSLVIGATEAFF
V gene: TRBV28; clone size: .; D gene: TRBD1; J gene: TRBJ2-5; CDR3 DNA: TGTGCCAGCAGCTATCCGGGACAGGGGGCATTCGAGACCCAGTACTTC; CDR3 protein: CASSYPGQGAFETQYF
V gene: TRBV6-5; clone size: .; D gene: .; J gene: TRBJ2-3; CDR3 DNA: TGTGCCAGCAGATCCGTCCCCTCCACAGATACGCAGTATTTT; CDR3 protein: CASRSVPSTDTQYF
V gene: TRBV7-9; clone size: .; D gene: TRBD1; J gene: TRBJ2-6; CDR3 DNA: TGTGCCAGCAGCCCTGACAGGGCTGGGGCCAACGTCCTGACTTTC; CDR3 protein: CASSPDRAGANVLTF
V gene: TRBV18; clone size: once; D gene: TRBD2; J gene: TRBJ2-5; CDR3 DNA: TGTGCCAGCTCACCTGTTGCTAGCGGTAAAGAGACCCAGTACTTC; CDR3 protein: CASSPVASGKETQYF
V gene: TRBV5-1; clone size: few; D gene: TRBD1; J gene: TRBJ2-7; CDR3 DNA: TGCGCCAGCAGCTTGGGAGGGGCAGGACAGGCATCCTACGAGCAGTACTTC; CDR3 protein: CASSLGGAGQASYEQYF
V gene: TRBV25-1; clone size: .; D gene: TRBD1; J gene: TRBJ1-2; CDR3 DNA: TGTGCCACTAACAAGGGGGCGGGTTATGGCTACACCTTC; CDR3 protein: CATNKGAGYGYTF
V gene: TRBV5-4; clone size: once; D gene: TRBD1; J gene: TRBJ2-7; CDR3 DNA: TGTGCCAGCAGCCGAGGGACAGGGAACTACGAGCAGTACTTC; CDR3 protein: CASSRGTGNYEQYF
V gene: TRBV4-1; clone size: .; D gene: .; J gene: TRBJ1-2; CDR3 DNA: TGCGCCAGCAGCCAAGCAAACTATGGCTACACCTTC; CDR3 protein: CASSQANYGYTF
V gene: TRBV11-2; clone size: .; D gene: .; J gene: TRBJ1-3; CDR3 DNA: TGTGCCAGCAGCTTTTACTCCTCTGGAAACACCATATATTTT; CDR3 protein: CASSFYSSGNTIYF
V gene: TRBV19; clone size: .; D gene: .; J gene: TRBJ1-5; CDR3 DNA: TGTGCCAGTAGTTATAGGCCAGGGAGGTTAGGCAATCAGCCCCAGCATTTT; CDR3 protein: CASSYRPGRLGNQPQHF
V gene: TRBV6-1; clone size: few; D gene: .; J gene: TRBJ2-6; CDR3 DNA: TGTGCCAGCAGTGAAGCGCTAGGGGGCGGGGTTCGGGGGGCCAACGTCCTGACTTTC; CDR3 protein: CASSEALGGGVRGANVLTF
V gene: TRBV5-1; clone size: once; D gene: .; J gene: TRBJ1-4; CDR3 DNA: TGCGCCAGCAGCCAAGGGAGGACTAATGAAAAACTGTTTTTT; CDR3 protein: CASSQGRTNEKLFF
V gene: TRBV30; clone size: once; D gene: TRBD2; J gene: TRBJ2-1; CDR3 DNA: TGTGCCTGGAGCGTCCTCGGGACTAGCGGGAGCTCCTACAATGAGCAGTTCTTC; CDR3 protein: CAWSVLGTSGSSYNEQFF
V gene: TRBV7-3; clone size: .; D gene: .; J gene: TRBJ2-1; CDR3 DNA: TGTGCCAGCAGCTTAATGCGGGCAGTTGATGAGCAGTTCTTC; CDR3 protein: CASSLMRAVDEQFF